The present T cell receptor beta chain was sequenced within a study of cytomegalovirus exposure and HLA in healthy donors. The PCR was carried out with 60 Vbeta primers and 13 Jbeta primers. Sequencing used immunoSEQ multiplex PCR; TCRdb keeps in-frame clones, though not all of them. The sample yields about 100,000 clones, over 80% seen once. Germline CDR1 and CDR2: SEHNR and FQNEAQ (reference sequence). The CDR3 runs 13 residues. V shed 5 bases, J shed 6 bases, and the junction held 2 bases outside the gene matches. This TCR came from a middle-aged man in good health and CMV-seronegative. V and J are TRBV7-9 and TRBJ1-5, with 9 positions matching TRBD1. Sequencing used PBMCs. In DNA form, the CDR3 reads TGTGCCAGCAGCAAGACAGGGGGTCAGCCCCAGCATTTT. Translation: CASSKTGGQPQHF.